This T cell receptor (beta chain) comes out of a study of cytomegalovirus exposure and HLA in healthy donors. Overall study: Per a later analysis, the roughly 680 first-cohort and more than 100 validation repertoires shared one platform.

Donors came from a validation cohort of some 110 subjects, distinct from the first 666-subject cohort. Study-level findings and limits: Some TCR beta chains (more than 150 of them) were listed as cytomegalovirus-associated. It was reportedly the case that the classifier diagnosed cytomegalovirus status with high specificity and sensitivity.

Germline CDR1 reads SGDLS; CDR2 reads YYNGEE. V dropped 3 bases and J dropped 4; count of bases not matched to a gene: 12. There are 16 residues in the CDR3. Concerning this clone: No antigen is known for it.

The table came from immunoSEQ multiplex PCR; TCRdb's copy has only in-frame clones and leaves some out. This table holds approximately 180,000 clones, approximately 85% found once. The receptor was derived from a woman under 30 in good health and CMV-seronegative. The material sequenced was PBMCs. The chain combines TRBV9 with TRBJ1-2, with 7 bases that match TRBD1. CDR3 amino acids: CASSGGQVTFSYGYTF. The CDR3, as DNA: TGTGCCAGCAGCGGAGGACAGGTCACTTTTAGCTATGGCTACACCTTC.